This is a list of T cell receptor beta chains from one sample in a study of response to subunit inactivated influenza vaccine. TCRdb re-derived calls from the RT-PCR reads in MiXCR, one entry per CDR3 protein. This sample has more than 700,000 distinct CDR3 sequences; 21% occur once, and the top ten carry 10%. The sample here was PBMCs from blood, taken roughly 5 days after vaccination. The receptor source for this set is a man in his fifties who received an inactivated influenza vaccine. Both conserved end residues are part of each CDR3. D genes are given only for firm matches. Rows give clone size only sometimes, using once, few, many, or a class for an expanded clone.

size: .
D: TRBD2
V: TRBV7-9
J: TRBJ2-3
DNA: TGTGCCAGCAGCCGGAGCGGGGCCACGGGAGATACGCAGTATTTT
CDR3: CASSRSGATGDTQYF

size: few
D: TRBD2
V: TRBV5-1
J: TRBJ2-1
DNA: TGCGCCAGCAGCTTGGACCCAGGGTCGGGAGGCAATGAGCAGTTCTTC
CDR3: CASSLDPGSGGNEQFF

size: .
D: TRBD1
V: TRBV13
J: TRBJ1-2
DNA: TGTGCCAGCAGCTTAGGCTCCGGACAGGGTGAAGGGGACTATGGCTACACCTTC
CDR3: CASSLGSGQGEGDYGYTF

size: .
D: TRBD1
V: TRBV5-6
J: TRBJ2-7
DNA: TGTGCCAGCAGCTTGGCGGACAGGCCAATATACGAGCAGTACTTC
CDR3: CASSLADRPIYEQYF

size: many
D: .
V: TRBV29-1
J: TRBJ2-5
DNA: TGCAGCGGCCACAGGTCCATGGGAGAGACCCAGTACTTC
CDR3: CSGHRSMGETQYF

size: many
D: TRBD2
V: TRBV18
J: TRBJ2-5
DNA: TGTGCCAGCAGTCGAGCGGGGGGGCGTGAGACCCAGTACTTC
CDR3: CASSRAGGRETQYF

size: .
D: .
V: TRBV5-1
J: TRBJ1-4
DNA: TGCGCCAGCAGCCCGGGGACTCTTGCAACTAATGAAAAACTGTTTTTT
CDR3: CASSPGTLATNEKLFF

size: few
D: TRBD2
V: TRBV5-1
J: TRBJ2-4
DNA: TGCGCCAGCAGCACCCGGACTAGCGGGAGTGGGGACATTCAGTACTTC
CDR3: CASSTRTSGSGDIQYF

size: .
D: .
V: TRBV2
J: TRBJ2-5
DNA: TGTACCCGCAGTTTTGGATACGGGCTGACCGTGGCTGTGGAGACCCAGTACTTC
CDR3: CTRSFGYGLTVAVETQYF

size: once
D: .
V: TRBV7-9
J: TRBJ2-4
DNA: TGTGCCAGCAGCTTAGGACGGGGTGGGGCCAAAAACATTCAGTACTTC
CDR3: CASSLGRGGAKNIQYF

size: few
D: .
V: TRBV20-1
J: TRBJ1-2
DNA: TGCAGTGCTAGTTTTCGCAGAAACTATGGCTACACCTTC
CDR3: CSASFRRNYGYTF

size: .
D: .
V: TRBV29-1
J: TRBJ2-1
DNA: TGCAGCGTTGATGCAGGGGTCCCCTTCTCCTACAATGAGCAGTTCTTC
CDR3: CSVDAGVPFSYNEQFF

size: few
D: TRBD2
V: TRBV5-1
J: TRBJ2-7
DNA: TGCGCCAGCAACCCTAGCGGGGGGCAATCCTCCTACGAGCAGTACTTC
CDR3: CASNPSGGQSSYEQYF

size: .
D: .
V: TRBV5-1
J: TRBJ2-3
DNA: TGCGCCAGCAGTAACGGAATCCATGTCACAGATACGCAGTATTTT
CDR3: CASSNGIHVTDTQYF

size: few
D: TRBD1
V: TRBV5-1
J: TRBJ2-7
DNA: TGCGCCAGCAGCGCCTGGGACAGCCGCGAGCAGTACTTC
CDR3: CASSAWDSREQYF

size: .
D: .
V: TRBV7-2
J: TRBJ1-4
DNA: TGTGCCAGCAGCTTAGTAGTCGGACGGATTAATGAAAAACTGTTTTTT
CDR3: CASSLVVGRINEKLFF

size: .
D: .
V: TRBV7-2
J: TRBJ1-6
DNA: TGTGCCAGCAGCTTATTCTGGTTCCTGGTTACGGATTCACCCCTCCACTTT
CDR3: CASSLFWFLVTDSPLHF

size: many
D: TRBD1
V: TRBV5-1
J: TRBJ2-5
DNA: TGCGCCAGCAGCTTGGGGGACAGGGGGAGAGAGACCCAGTACTTC
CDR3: CASSLGDRGRETQYF

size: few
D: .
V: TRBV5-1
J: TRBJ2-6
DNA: TGCGCCAGCAGCTTGAGGGAGGGGGCCAACGTCCTGACTTTC
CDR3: CASSLREGANVLTF

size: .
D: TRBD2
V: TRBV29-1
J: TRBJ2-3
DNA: TGCAGCGTTGAAGACCCTCTAGCGGGAGGAACAGATACGCAGTATTTT
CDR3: CSVEDPLAGGTDTQYF

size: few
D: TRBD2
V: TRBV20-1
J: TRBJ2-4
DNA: TGCAGTGCCACCTCGGCGGGGGGAAGGGACATTCAGTACTTC
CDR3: CSATSAGGRDIQYF

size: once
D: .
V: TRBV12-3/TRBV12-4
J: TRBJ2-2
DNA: TGTGCCAGCAGTTTAGACGGGCCCACCGGGGAGCTGTTTTTT
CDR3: CASSLDGPTGELFF

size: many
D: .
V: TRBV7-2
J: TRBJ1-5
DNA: TGTGCCAGCAGCTCCGGGGCTGATCAGCCCCAGCATTTT
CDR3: CASSSGADQPQHF

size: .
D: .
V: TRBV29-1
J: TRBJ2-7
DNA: TGCAGCGTTGAGTCTCCTAGCCTGAACGAGCAGTACTTC
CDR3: CSVESPSLNEQYF

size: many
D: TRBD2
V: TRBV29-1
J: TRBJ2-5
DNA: TGCAGCGTTGAAGAATTTGTAGGGAGCGGGGCCCAGTACTTC
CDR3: CSVEEFVGSGAQYF

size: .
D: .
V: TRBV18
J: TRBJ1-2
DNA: TGTGCCAGCTCATCACTAGGAGGCTACTATGGCTACACCTTC
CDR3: CASSSLGGYYGYTF

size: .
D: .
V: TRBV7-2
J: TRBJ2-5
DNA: TGTGCCAGCAGCCACTACGGAGACCAAGAGACCCAGTACTTC
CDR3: CASSHYGDQETQYF

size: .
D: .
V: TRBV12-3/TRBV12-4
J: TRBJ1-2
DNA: TGTGCCAGCAACCCAGAGAAGCATGGCTACACCTTC
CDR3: CASNPEKHGYTF

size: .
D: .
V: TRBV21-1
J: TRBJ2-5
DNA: TGTGCCAGCAGCGGGGGACAGGGGGAATTAGGGCAAGAGACCCAGTACTTC
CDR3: CASSGGQGELGQETQYF

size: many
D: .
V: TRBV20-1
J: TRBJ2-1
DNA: TGCTTCGAGTACTTACAAGGGTGGTGCCATGAGCAGTTCTTC
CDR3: CFEYLQGWCHEQFF

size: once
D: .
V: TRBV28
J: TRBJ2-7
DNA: TGTGCCAGCAGTTCGCGACTAACCTACGAGCAGTACTTC
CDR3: CASSSRLTYEQYF

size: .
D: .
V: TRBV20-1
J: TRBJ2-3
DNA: TGCAGTGCTATACGAGCGAGCACAGATACGCAGTATTTT
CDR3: CSAIRASTDTQYF

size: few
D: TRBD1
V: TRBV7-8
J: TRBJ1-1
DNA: TGTGCCAGCAGCACGGGACAGCGAGGGGCTGAAGCTTTCTTT
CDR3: CASSTGQRGAEAFF

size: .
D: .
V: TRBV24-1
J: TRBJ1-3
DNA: TGTGCCGCCGGGGACCGGTCGGCTCTCTCTGGAAACACCATATATTTT
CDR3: CAAGDRSALSGNTIYF

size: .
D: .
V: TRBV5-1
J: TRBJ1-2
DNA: TGCGCCAGCAGCCCCAATACAGGGACGGCTAACTATGGCTACACCTTC
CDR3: CASSPNTGTANYGYTF

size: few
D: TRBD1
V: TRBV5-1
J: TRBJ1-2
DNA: TGCGCCAGCAGCCAAGGACAGGATCGTCGCTATGGCTACACCTTC
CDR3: CASSQGQDRRYGYTF

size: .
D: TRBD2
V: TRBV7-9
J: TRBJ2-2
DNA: TGTGCCAGCAGCTTAGCGGGGGGGAAGAACACCGGGGAGCTGTTTTTT
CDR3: CASSLAGGKNTGELFF

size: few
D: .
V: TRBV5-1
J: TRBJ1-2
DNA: TGCGCCAGCAGCCACACGGGGGTAGCGAACTATGGCTACACCTTC
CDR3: CASSHTGVANYGYTF

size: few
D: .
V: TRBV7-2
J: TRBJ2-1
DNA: TGTGCCAGCAGCTCCGCGGGACAGATTACCTACAATGAGCAGTTCTTC
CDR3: CASSSAGQITYNEQFF

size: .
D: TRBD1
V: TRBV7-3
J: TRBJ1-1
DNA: TGTGCCAGCAGCCTAGACAGGGGGCGAAGAGCTTTCTTT
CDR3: CASSLDRGRRAFF

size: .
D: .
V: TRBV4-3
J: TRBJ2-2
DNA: TGCGCCAGCAGCCAAGATAGGCACAGGGAAAGGGAGCTGTTTTTT
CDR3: CASSQDRHRERELFF

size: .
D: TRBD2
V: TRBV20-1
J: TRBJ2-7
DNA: TGCAGTGCAAGTAGCGGGGGCCCCTACGAGCAGTACTTC
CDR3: CSASSGGPYEQYF

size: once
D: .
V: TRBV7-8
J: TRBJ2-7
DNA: TGTGCCAGCAGCATCAAGTCCCCACGCTACGAGCAGTACTTC
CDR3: CASSIKSPRYEQYF

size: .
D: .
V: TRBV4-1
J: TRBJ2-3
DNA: TGCGCCAGCAGCCCATCACGGGGCGCGGGGGATACGCAGTATTTT
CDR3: CASSPSRGAGDTQYF

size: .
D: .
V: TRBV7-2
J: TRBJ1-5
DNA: TGTGCCAGCAGCTTATGGGGGAGGAAGAATCAGCCCCAGCATTTT
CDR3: CASSLWGRKNQPQHF

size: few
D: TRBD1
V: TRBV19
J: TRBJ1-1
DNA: TGTGCCAGTGGGGACAGGTTGAACACTGAAGCTTTCTTT
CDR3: CASGDRLNTEAFF

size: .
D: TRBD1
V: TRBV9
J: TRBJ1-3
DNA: TGTGCCAGCAGCGTAGAGGACAGGGGAGTCTCTGGAAACACCATATATTTT
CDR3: CASSVEDRGVSGNTIYF

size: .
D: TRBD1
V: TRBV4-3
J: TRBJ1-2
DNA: TGCGCCAGCAGCCAAGTACAGGGGGTCTTCTATGGCTACACCTTC
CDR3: CASSQVQGVFYGYTF

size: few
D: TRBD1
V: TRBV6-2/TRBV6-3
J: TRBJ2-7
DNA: TGTGCCAGCAGTTATTGGGGACAGCCCAACTACGAGCAGTACTTC
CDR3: CASSYWGQPNYEQYF

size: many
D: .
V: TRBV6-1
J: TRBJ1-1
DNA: TGTGCCAGCAGTCGCGGAGTGAACACTGAAGCTTTCTTT
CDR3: CASSRGVNTEAFF

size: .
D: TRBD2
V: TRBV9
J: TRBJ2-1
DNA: TGTGCCAGCAGCGAAAAAGCGGGGGCGGGGGCCTACAATGAGCAGTTCTTC
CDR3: CASSEKAGAGAYNEQFF

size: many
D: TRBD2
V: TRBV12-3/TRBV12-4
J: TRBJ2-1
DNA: TGTGCCAGCAGAACGGGAGCGGGAGCGGCCAATGAGCAGTTCTTC
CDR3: CASRTGAGAANEQFF